A single sample is the source of the 16 T cell receptor beta chains below, sequenced in a study of T-cell reconstitution after alpha-beta-depleted transplantation in children. As it was prepared, the TCRbeta library received unique molecular identifiers. TCRdb independently ran MiXCR on the PCR reads; one entry per CDR3 protein. The table includes about 110,000 distinct CDR3 sequences, approximately 10% detected once. The source was PBMCs from the stem cell graft donor, collected from the stem cell graft. The origin of the receptors is a human donor who donated a stem cell graft to a child with acute lymphoblastic leukemia.

This clonotype occurred many times. CDR3 in amino acids: CASSPRSRDGYTF. CDR3 nucleotide sequence: TGTGCCAGCTCTCCTAGAAGCCGCGATGGCTACACCTTC. The gene calls are TRBV18 and TRBJ1-2, with unresolved D. The CDR3 runs 13 residues. CDR1 is KGHSH, CDR2 LQKENI, per germline. Trimming cost V 6 bases and J 6 bases, with 14 bases left between them.

This clonotype has ten or more counts. This chain connects TRBV12-3 or TRBV12-4 to TRBJ2-5, with 9 nucleotides matching TRBD2. This CDR3 has 14 residues. V lost 5 bases and J lost 5; bases outside the gene matches: 6. The CDR3 DNA sequence: TGTGCCAGCAGTGGAGCGGGAGGAGGGGAGACCCAGTACTTC. Protein product: CASSGAGGGETQYF.

This clonotype was found many times. This chain links TRBV29-1 with TRBJ2-7; D is perhaps TRBD2 (5 bases). Per germline, CDR1 SQVTM and CDR2 ANQGSEA. The CDR3 has 12 residues. V was trimmed by 4 bases and J by 4 bases, leaving 11 bases between them. This CDR3 reads CSVVRPGYEQYF. In DNA, the CDR3 is TGCAGCGTTGTCCGCCCGGGGTACGAGCAGTACTTC.

This clonotype has a count of ten or more. Written as DNA, the CDR3 is TGCGCCAGCAGCTTGTGGGGGATGTGGTCCTACGAGCAGTACTTC. This codes for CASSLWGMWSYEQYF. The chain joins TRBV5-1 to TRBJ2-7; D tentatively fits TRBD1 or TRBD2 (5 bases each). V was cut by 1 base and J by 1 base, with 12 bases left in between. The CDR3 is 15 residues long. Germline loops: CDR1 SGHRS, CDR2 YFSETQ.

In this sample, this clonotype turned up many times. This chain connects TRBV6-5 to TRBJ2-1; 10 bases are a match to TRBD1. CDR1 is MNHEY, CDR2 SVGAGI, per germline. The V segment lost 6 bases and the J segment 8 bases; nucleotides outside the gene matches: 10. This CDR3 has 15 residues. The CDR3 DNA sequence: TGTGCCAGCAGCCCTCGGACAGGGGGTATCGATGAGCAGTTCTTC. Amino acids: CASSPRTGGIDEQFF.

This clonotype was observed at least ten times. V usage is TRBV7-2 and J usage is TRBJ2-1; tentative D call: TRBD2 (5 bases). The CDR3 sequence is 16 residues long. From germline, CDR1 is SGHTA and CDR2 FQGNSA. Trimming took 0 bases from V and 3 from J, leaving 12 bases between them. Here the CDR3 reads CASSLAGPTNYNEQFF. CDR3 bases: TGTGCCAGCAGCTTAGCAGGCCCGACTAACTACAATGAGCAGTTCTTC.

This clonotype was seen many times. The V call is TRBV5-1, the J call TRBJ2-2; unclear D gene. The germline gives CDR1 SGHRS, CDR2 YFSETQ. This CDR3 comprises 15 residues. Trimming shortened V by 1 base and J by 4 bases, and 11 bases separated the two germline ends. Here the CDR3 DNA reads TGCGCCAGCAGCTTGATATCCCCCCCCACCGGGGAGCTGTTTTTT. Protein product: CASSLISPPTGELFF.

This clonotype was seen many times. The chain is built from TRBV2 and TRBJ2-1; D is unclear. The length of the CDR3 is 13 residues. Germline CDR1 is SNHLY and CDR2 is FYNNEI. The V and J ends lost 5 bases and 5 bases respectively, with 10 bases between them. DNA of the CDR3: TGTGCCAGCAGTAGCAGACGGGACAATGAGCAGTTCTTC. It translates to CASSSRRDNEQFF.

V usage is TRBV9 and J usage is TRBJ2-5, with D uncertain. Trimming cost V 4 bases and J 3 bases, with 19 bases left between them. Germline CDR1 SGDLS, CDR2 YYNGEE. The CDR3 spans 16 residues. CDR3 sequence: CASSPDSRSLEETQYF. The CDR3 region has the DNA TGTGCCAGCAGCCCCGATTCGCGGAGTTTAGAAGAGACCCAGTACTTC.

This clonotype was seen many times. This chain joins TRBV10-2 and TRBJ2-5; 10 nucleotides align to TRBD1. Germline assignment: CDR1 WSHSY and CDR2 SAAADI. Trimming removed 2 bases from V and 1 base from J; junction bases left unmatched: 4. The CDR3 is 16 residues long. CDR3 DNA: TGCGCCAGCAGTGAGCCCGGGACAGGGGCCCAAGAGACCCAGTACTTC. As protein: CASSEPGTGAQETQYF.

This clonotype was counted ten times or more. The gene calls are TRBV11-3 and TRBJ2-3; TRBD2 agrees at 7 bases. This CDR3 is built from 13 residues. Germline V CDR1 and CDR2: SGHNT, YENEEA. Losses at the gene ends were 1 base for V and 11 bases for J; bases not matched to a gene: 6. The CDR3 protein is CASSLVKRGMQYF. The CDR3 DNA sequence: TGTGCCAGCAGCTTAGTTAAGCGGGGCATGCAGTATTTT.

Many counts were recorded for this clonotype. This chain links TRBV4-3 with TRBJ2-1; TRBD2 matches 10 bases. Germline CDR1 is LGHNA and CDR2 is YSLEER. The V segment lost 1 base and the J segment 5 bases; nucleotides outside the gene matches: 8. This CDR3 spans 17 amino acids. The CDR3 spells CASSQVRASGRDNEQFF. The CDR3 coding sequence is TGCGCCAGCAGCCAAGTCCGGGCTAGCGGGAGAGACAATGAGCAGTTCTTC.

This clonotype came up many times. V gene TRBV5-1 combines with J gene TRBJ2-5; D is uncertain. The CDR3 loop spans 14 amino acids. Germline CDR1 SGHRS, CDR2 YFSETQ. The V gene lost 3 bases and the J gene lost 3 bases, with 12 bases spanning the gap. This chain's CDR3 is CASSSLDGEETQYF. CDR3 coding DNA: TGCGCCAGCAGCTCCCTGGACGGCGAAGAGACCCAGTACTTC.

There are many counts of this clonotype. The V gene is TRBV12-3 or TRBV12-4, the J gene TRBJ2-2; no definite D call. Trimming took 5 bases from V and 4 from J, leaving 8 bases between them. This CDR3 is built from 13 residues. CDR3 nucleotide sequence: TGTGCCAGCAGTCGTTCTGGCACCGGGGAGCTGTTTTTT. Amino acid sequence: CASSRSGTGELFF.

This clonotype showed up many times. The V and J genes are TRBV5-5 and TRBJ1-5, with D hard to call. The length of the CDR3 is 12 residues. V lost 2 bases to trimming and J lost 9 bases, with 9 bases between them. Germline assignment: CDR1 SGHKS and CDR2 YYEKEE (reference sequence). Written as DNA, the CDR3 is TGTGCCAGCAGCTTCCCCGGCGGGCCCCAGCATTTT. The encoded protein is CASSFPGGPQHF.

At least ten counts were recorded for this clonotype. The V gene is TRBV5-1, the J gene TRBJ2-2; no definite D call. This CDR3 has 18 amino acids. The V end was cut by 0 bases, the J end by 0 bases, with 15 bases between. Per the germline V gene, CDR1 is SGHRS and CDR2 is YFSETQ. CDR3 in amino acids: CASSLAGGRTSNTGELFF. CDR3 in DNA: TGCGCCAGCAGCTTGGCCGGCGGCAGGACCTCGAACACCGGGGAGCTGTTTTTT.